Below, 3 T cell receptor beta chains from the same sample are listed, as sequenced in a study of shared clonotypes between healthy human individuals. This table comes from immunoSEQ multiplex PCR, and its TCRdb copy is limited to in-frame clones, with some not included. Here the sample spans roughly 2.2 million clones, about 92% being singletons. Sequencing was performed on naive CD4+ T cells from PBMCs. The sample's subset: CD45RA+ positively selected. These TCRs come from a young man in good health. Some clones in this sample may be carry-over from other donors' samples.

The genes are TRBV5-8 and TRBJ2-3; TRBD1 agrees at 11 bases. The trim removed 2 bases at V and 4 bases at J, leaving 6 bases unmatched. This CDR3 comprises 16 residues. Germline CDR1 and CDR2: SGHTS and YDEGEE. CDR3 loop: CASSFWTGGFSDTQYF. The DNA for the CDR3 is TGTGCCAGCAGCTTCTGGACAGGGGGCTTTTCAGATACGCAGTATTTT.

The CDR3 region has the DNA TGTGCCAGTAGCAGAGGACAGGGGCAAAGCACAGATACGCAGTATTTT. Protein product: CASSRGQGQSTDTQYF. The J gene is TRBJ2-3, the V gene TRBV19, with 9 bases identical to TRBD1. Per the germline V gene, CDR1 is LNHDA and CDR2 is SQIVND (reference sequence). The CDR3 is 16 residues long. V lost 6 bases, J lost 0 bases, and 7 bases stayed unmatched.

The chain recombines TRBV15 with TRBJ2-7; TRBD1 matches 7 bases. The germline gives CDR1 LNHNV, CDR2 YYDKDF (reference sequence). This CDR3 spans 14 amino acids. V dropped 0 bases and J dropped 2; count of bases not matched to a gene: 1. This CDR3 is CATSREQGPYEQYF. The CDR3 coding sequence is TGTGCCACCAGCAGAGAACAGGGGCCCTACGAGCAGTACTTC.